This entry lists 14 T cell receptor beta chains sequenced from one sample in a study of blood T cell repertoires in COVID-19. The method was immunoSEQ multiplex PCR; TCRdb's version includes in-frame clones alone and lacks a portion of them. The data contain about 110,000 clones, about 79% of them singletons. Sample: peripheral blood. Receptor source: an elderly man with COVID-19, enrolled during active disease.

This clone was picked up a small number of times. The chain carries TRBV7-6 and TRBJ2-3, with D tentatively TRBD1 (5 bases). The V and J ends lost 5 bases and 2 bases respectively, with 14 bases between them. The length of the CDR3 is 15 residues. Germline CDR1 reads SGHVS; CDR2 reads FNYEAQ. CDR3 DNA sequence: TGTGCCAGCAGCCCAACTGGCAGGGACACAGATACGCAGTATTTT. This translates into CASSPTGRDTDTQYF.

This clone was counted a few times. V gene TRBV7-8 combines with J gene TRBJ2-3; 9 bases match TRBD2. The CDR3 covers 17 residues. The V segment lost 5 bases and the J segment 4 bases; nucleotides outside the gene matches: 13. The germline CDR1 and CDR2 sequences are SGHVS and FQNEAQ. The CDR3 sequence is CASSPAGLAQKSDTQYF. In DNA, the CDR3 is TGTGCCAGCAGCCCAGCGGGACTAGCCCAAAAATCAGATACGCAGTATTTT.

Here the CDR3 reads CASNYLAGGTDTQYF. Written as DNA, the CDR3 is TGTGCCAGTAACTATTTAGCGGGAGGCACAGATACGCAGTATTTT. The genes are TRBV19 and TRBJ2-3; 9 bases are a match to TRBD2. Per the germline V gene, CDR1 is LNHDA and CDR2 is SQIVND (reference sequence). The CDR3 spans 15 residues. V was clipped by 7 bases and J by 1 base; unmatched bases: 6.

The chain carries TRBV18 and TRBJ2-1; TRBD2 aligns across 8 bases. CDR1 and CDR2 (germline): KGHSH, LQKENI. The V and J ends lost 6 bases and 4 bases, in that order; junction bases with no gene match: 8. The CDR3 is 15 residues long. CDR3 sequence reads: CASSQSGSAYNEQFF. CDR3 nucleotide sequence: TGTGCCAGCTCCCAAAGCGGGAGTGCGTACAATGAGCAGTTCTTC.

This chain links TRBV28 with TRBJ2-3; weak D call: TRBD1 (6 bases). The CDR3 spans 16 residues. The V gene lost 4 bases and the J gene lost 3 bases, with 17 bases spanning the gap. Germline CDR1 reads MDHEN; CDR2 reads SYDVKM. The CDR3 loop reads CASSSKETGGTDTQYF. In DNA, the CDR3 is TGTGCCAGCAGTTCCAAAGAGACAGGAGGTACAGATACGCAGTATTTT.

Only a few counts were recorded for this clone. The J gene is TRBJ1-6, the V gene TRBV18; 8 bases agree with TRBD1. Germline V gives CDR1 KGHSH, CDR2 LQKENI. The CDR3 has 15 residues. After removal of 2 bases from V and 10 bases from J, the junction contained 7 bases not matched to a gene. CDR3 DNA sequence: TGTGCCAGCTCACCAAACACAGGGGGAGTCTCACCCCTCCACTTT. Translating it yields CASSPNTGGVSPLHF.

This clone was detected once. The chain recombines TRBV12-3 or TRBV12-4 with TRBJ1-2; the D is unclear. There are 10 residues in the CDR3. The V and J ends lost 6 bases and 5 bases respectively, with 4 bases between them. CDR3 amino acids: CASRQYGYTF. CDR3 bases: TGTGCCAGCAGACAGTATGGCTACACCTTC.

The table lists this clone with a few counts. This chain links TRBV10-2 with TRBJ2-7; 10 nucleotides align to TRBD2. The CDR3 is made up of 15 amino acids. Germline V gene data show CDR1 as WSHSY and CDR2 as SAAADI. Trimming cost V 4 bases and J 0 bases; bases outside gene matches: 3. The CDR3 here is CASSAVAGGSYEQYF. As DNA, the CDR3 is TGCGCCAGCAGTGCTGTAGCGGGAGGCTCCTACGAGCAGTACTTC.

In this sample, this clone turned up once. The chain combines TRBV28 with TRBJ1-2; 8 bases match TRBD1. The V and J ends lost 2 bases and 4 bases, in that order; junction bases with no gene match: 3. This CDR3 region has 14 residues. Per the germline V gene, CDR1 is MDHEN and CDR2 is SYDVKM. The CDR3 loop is CASSLPTGGYGYTF. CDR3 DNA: TGTGCCAGCAGTTTACCTACAGGGGGCTATGGCTACACCTTC.

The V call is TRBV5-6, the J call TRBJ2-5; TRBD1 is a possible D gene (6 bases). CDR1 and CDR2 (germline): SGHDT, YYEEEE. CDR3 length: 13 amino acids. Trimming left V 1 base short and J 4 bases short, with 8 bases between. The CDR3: CASSLTGRETQYF. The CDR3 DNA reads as TGTGCCAGCAGCTTGACAGGGCGAGAGACCCAGTACTTC.

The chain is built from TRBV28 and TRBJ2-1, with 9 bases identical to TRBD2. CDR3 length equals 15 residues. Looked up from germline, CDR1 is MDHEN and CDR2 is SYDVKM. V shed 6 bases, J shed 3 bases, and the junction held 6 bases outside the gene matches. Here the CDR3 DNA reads TGTGCCAGCAGCCCCGCGGGAGGGGTCTACAATGAGCAGTTCTTC. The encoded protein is CASSPAGGVYNEQFF.

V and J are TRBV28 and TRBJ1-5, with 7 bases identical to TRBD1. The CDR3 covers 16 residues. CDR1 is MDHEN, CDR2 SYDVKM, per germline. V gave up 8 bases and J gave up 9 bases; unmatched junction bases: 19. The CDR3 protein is CASGGLTGVYGGPQHF. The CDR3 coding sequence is TGTGCCAGCGGAGGGCTTACAGGGGTCTATGGGGGGCCCCAGCATTTT.

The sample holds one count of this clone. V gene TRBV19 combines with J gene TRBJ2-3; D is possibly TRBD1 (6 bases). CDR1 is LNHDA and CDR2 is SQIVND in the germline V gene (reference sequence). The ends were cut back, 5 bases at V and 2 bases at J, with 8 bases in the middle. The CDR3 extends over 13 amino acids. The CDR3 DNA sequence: TGTGCCAGTAGTGACAGGCTCACAGATACGCAGTATTTT. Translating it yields CASSDRLTDTQYF.

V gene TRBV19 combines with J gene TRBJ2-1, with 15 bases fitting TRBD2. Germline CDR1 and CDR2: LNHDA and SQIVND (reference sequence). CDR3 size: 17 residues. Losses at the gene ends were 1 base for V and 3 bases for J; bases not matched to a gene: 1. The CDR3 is CASSIVGLAGGYNEQFF. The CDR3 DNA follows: TGTGCCAGTAGTATAGTGGGACTAGCGGGAGGCTACAATGAGCAGTTCTTC.